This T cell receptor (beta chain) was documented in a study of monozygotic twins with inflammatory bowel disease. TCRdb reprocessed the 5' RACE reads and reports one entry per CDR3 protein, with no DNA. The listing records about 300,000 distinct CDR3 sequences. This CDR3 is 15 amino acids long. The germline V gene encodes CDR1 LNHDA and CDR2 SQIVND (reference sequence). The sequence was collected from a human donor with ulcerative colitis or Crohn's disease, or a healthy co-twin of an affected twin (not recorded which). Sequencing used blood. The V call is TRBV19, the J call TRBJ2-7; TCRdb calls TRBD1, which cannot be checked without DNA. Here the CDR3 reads CASSDPGGAVYEQYF.